These 26 T cell receptor beta chains came from one sample sequenced in a study of blood T cell repertoires in COVID-19. TCRdb's copy holds only in-frame clones and misses some; the assay was immunoSEQ multiplex PCR. This sample has about 55,000 clones, with roughly 87% found just once. Input material: peripheral blood. Source of these receptors: a human donor with active COVID-19. The donor label of this sample is uncertain.

V is TRBV2 and J is TRBJ1-1, with D possibly matching TRBD1 (5 bases). The ends were cut back, 5 bases at V and 1 base at J, with 8 bases in the middle. The CDR3 contains 13 residues. Germline CDR1 is SNHLY and CDR2 is FYNNEI. CDR3 protein: CASSLTANTEAFF. Here the CDR3 DNA reads TGTGCCAGCAGTTTGACAGCGAACACTGAAGCTTTCTTT.

The chain links TRBV30 to TRBJ1-2; D not certain. Germline-derived CDR1 and CDR2 are GTSNPN and SVGIG (reference sequence). The CDR3 contains 13 residues. V was shortened by 0 bases and J by 11 bases, with 16 bases between the two germline ends. This CDR3 is CAWSVDAQVPYTF. CDR3 DNA sequence: TGTGCCTGGAGTGTAGATGCGCAGGTACCTTACACCTTC.

The rearrangement joins TRBV12-3 or TRBV12-4 to TRBJ2-7, with TRBD1 identical over 7 bases. Trimming cost V 8 bases and J 0 bases; bases outside gene matches: 4. The CDR3 spans 13 residues. CDR3 DNA sequence: TGTGCCAGCCGCGCAGGGGGCTCCTACGAGCAGTACTTC. Translated, it gives CASRAGGSYEQYF.

The chain links TRBV18 to TRBJ2-3, with 8 bases fitting TRBD2. CDR1 is KGHSH, CDR2 LQKENI, per germline. The CDR3 is 15 residues long. V was clipped by 4 bases and J by 4 bases; unmatched bases: 7. The CDR3, as DNA: TGTGCCAGCTCACTGCGGACTAGCTTCGCAGATACGCAGTATTTT. Protein product: CASSLRTSFADTQYF.

A note on this clone: Other DNA sequences in this sample translate to the same CDR3. CDR3 coding DNA: TGTGCCAGCAGTTACTTAGGACAGCAAGAGACCCAGTACTTC. It specifies CASSYLGQQETQYF. The rearrangement links TRBV6-2 or TRBV6-3 to TRBJ2-5; TRBD1 is a possible D gene (6 bases). The germline gives CDR1 MNHEY, CDR2 SVGEGT. The CDR3 is made up of 14 amino acids. V was clipped by 1 base and J by 2 bases, with 8 bases between them.

The V gene is TRBV6-5, the J gene TRBJ2-3; 8 bases fit TRBD1. This CDR3 comprises 15 residues. Germline assignment: CDR1 MNHEY and CDR2 SVGAGI. V lost 7 bases to trimming and J lost 4 bases; unmatched junction nucleotides: 10. CDR3 sequence: CASIEVAGGADTQYF. The CDR3 DNA reads TGTGCCAGCATCGAGGTGGCAGGGGGCGCAGATACGCAGTATTTT.

The rearrangement joins TRBV5-1 to TRBJ2-2, with D perhaps TRBD1 (6 bases). CDR1 is SGHRS and CDR2 is YFSETQ in the germline V gene. V gave up 5 bases and J gave up 4 bases, with 12 bases separating them. The CDR3 covers 14 residues. The CDR3 DNA reads TGCGCCAGCAGACGGGACATCTCCACCGGGGAGCTGTTTTTT. As protein: CASRRDISTGELFF.

In DNA, the CDR3 is TGTGCCAGCAGTGAACGACTAGCGGGGCACAGAAAAAACATTCAGTACTTC. As protein: CASSERLAGHRKNIQYF. This chain connects TRBV2 to TRBJ2-4; the match to TRBD2 covers 11 bases. The CDR3 is 17 residues long. CDR1 and CDR2 (germline): SNHLY, FYNNEI. J lost 4 bases, V lost 2 bases, and 7 bases had no gene match.

This clone was seen only once. The genes are TRBV7-9 and TRBJ2-2; weak D call: TRBD2 (5 bases). Trimming took 4 bases from V and 7 from J, leaving 10 bases between them. CDR1 SEHNR and CDR2 FQNEAQ come from the germline V gene (reference sequence). This CDR3 has 13 residues. The CDR3 protein is CASSSRGRGELFF. The CDR3 DNA reads as TGTGCCAGCAGCTCCCGAGGGCGCGGGGAGCTGTTTTTT. The full variable domain, with the rest looked up from reference TRBV7-9 and TRBJ2-2, is DTGVSQNPRHKITKRGQNVTFRCDPISEHNRLYWYRQTLGQGPEFLTYFQNEAQLEKSRLLSDRFSAERPKGSFSTLEIQRTEQGDSAMYLCASSSRGRGELFFGEGSRLTVL.

This sequence joins TRBV27 and TRBJ2-2; 7 positions match TRBD2. V gave up 6 bases and J gave up 0 bases; unmatched junction bases: 4. The CDR3 runs 15 residues. Germline V gives CDR1 MNHEY, CDR2 SMNVEV (reference sequence). CDR3 coding DNA: TGTGCCAGCAGAAGGGACTACCCGAACACCGGGGAGCTGTTTTTT. The encoded protein is CASRRDYPNTGELFF.

V usage is TRBV15 and J usage is TRBJ1-2; TRBD1 matches 11 bases. This CDR3 is built from 14 residues. The germline gives CDR1 LNHNV, CDR2 YYDKDF (reference sequence). J was trimmed by 6 bases and V by 3 bases; bases with no gene match: 3. DNA for the CDR3: TGTGCCACCAGCAGGGACAGGGGGCGCGATGGCTACACCTTC. Its translation: CATSRDRGRDGYTF.

This chain connects TRBV1 to TRBJ1-2; the table gives TRBD1 as D, unverified against the DNA. TRBV1 is a pseudogene. This CDR3 contains 18 residues. This chain's CDR3 is CTSSRPPSGGDRGDGYTF. CDR3 bases: TGCACCAGCAGCCGGCCTCCCTCAGGCGGGGACAGGGGGGATGGCTACACCTTC.

The V and J genes are TRBV5-6 and TRBJ2-2; D uncertain. The length of the CDR3 is 15 residues. Trimming shortened V by 1 base and J by 0 bases, and 7 bases separated the two germline ends. Looked up from germline, CDR1 is SGHDT and CDR2 is YYEEEE. This CDR3 is CASSLTVSNTGELFF. The CDR3 DNA is TGTGCCAGCAGCTTGACGGTCTCGAACACCGGGGAGCTGTTTTTT. Full variable domain (missing parts from reference TRBV5-6 and TRBJ2-2): DAGVTQSPTHLIKTRGQQVTLRCSPKSGHDTVSWYQQALGQGPQFIFQYYEEEERQRGNFPDRFSGHQFPNYSSELNVNALLLGDSALYLCASSLTVSNTGELFFGEGSRLTVL.

The rearrangement uses TRBV5-6 and TRBJ1-2; 7 nucleotides line up with TRBD1. V trimming: 4 bases; J trimming: 3 bases; junction bases outside the gene matches: 3. This CDR3 has 13 residues. Germline CDR1 reads SGHDT; CDR2 reads YYEEEE. CDR3 residues: CASSPDRDYGYTF. CDR3 nucleotide sequence: TGTGCCAGCAGCCCAGACAGGGACTATGGCTACACCTTC.

The chain couples TRBV4-2 to TRBJ2-5, with 8 bases matching TRBD2. The length of the CDR3 is 19 residues. V shed 0 bases, J shed 2 bases, and the junction held 14 bases outside the gene matches. Germline loops: CDR1 LGHNA, CDR2 YNFKEQ. The CDR3 DNA reads TGTGCCAGCAGCCAAGAGGGGGTAGCGGGGAATCATAGGCAAGAGACCCAGTACTTC. This translates into CASSQEGVAGNHRQETQYF.

The chain links TRBV11-1 to TRBJ2-5; a possible D gene is TRBD1 (6 bases). The V end lost 6 bases, the J end lost 0 bases, and 14 bases lay between the germline ends. The CDR3 totals 15 residues. The V gene's germline CDR1 is SGHAT and CDR2 FQDESV (reference sequence). The CDR3 DNA reads TGTGCCAGCAGTTATTCGACAGGACACCAAGAGACCCAGTACTTC. Protein: CASSYSTGHQETQYF.

The CDR3, as DNA: TGTGCCACCAGTGACCCCAGACTAGCGGGGTCAGATACGCAGTATTTT. Translated, it gives CATSDPRLAGSDTQYF. V gene TRBV24-1 combines with J gene TRBJ2-3; TRBD2 matches at 11 bases. The V gene end was trimmed by 4 bases and the J gene end by 4 bases; junction bases not matched to a gene: 6. Germline V gene data show CDR1 as KGHDR and CDR2 as SFDVKD. The CDR3 runs to 16 residues.

This clone showed up just a few times. The rearrangement links TRBV6-1 to TRBJ2-1, with TRBD2 matching 10 bases. The V and J ends lost 4 bases and 7 bases, in that order; junction bases with no gene match: 7. Per the germline V gene, CDR1 is MNHNS and CDR2 is SASEGT. CDR3 size: 15 residues. CDR3 in DNA: TGTGCCAGCAGTGGAGCAAGCGGGGGGGCGAATGAGCAGTTCTTC. Encoded protein: CASSGASGGANEQFF.

This clone showed up just a few times. This rearrangement joins TRBV9 to TRBJ2-1; tentatively, D is TRBD2 (6 bases). Germline assignment: CDR1 SGDLS and CDR2 YYNGEE. V was shortened by 4 bases and J by 2 bases, with 13 bases between the two germline ends. This CDR3 region has 15 residues. The CDR3 protein is CASSSRDSPYNEQFF. CDR3 coding DNA: TGTGCCAGCAGCTCCCGGGACTCCCCCTACAATGAGCAGTTCTTC. The whole variable domain, filled in from reference TRBV9 and TRBJ2-1, reads DSGVTQTPKHLITATGQRVTLRCSPRSGDLSVYWYQQSLDQGLQFLIQYYNGEERAKGNILERFSAQQFPDLHSELNLSSLELGDSALYFCASSSRDSPYNEQFFGPGTRLTVL.

The V call is TRBV29-1, the J call TRBJ2-1; 10 positions agree with TRBD2. Trimming removed 3 bases from V and 3 bases from J; junction bases left unmatched: 5. The CDR3 loop spans 15 amino acids. The germline CDR1 and CDR2 sequences are SQVTM and ANQGSEA. Here the CDR3 reads CSVDEAGGRYNEQFF. The CDR3 DNA follows: TGCAGCGTTGATGAAGCGGGGGGGCGCTACAATGAGCAGTTCTTC.

The V gene is TRBV6-5, the J gene TRBJ2-7; TRBD2 might be the D (6 bases). Looked up from germline, CDR1 is MNHEY and CDR2 is SVGAGI. This CDR3 has 14 amino acids. With 6 bases removed from V and 2 bases from J, the gap between germline ends came to 14 bases. The CDR3 is CASRAGTEAYEQYF. CDR3 in DNA: TGTGCCAGCAGGGCGGGGACCGAAGCCTACGAGCAGTACTTC.

The chain has TRBV4-2 and TRBJ1-5, with TRBD1 matching over 7 bases. Per germline, CDR1 LGHNA and CDR2 YNFKEQ. With V trimmed by 4 bases and J by 0 bases, 3 bases remained unmatched. The CDR3 spans 15 residues. CDR3 in DNA: TGTGCCAGCAGCCCGGGGACAGTTAGCAATCAGCCCCAGCATTTT. This sequence encodes CASSPGTVSNQPQHF.

The chain is built from TRBV5-8 and TRBJ2-7, with 11 bases identical to TRBD1. The CDR3 has 15 residues. Trimming took 2 bases from V and 6 from J; bases not matched to a gene: 7. The germline CDR1 and CDR2 sequences are SGHTS and YDEGEE. CDR3 amino acids: CASSFSGTGGIEQYF. The CDR3 nucleotides read TGTGCCAGCAGCTTTTCCGGGACAGGGGGGATCGAGCAGTACTTC.

V usage is TRBV15 and J usage is TRBJ1-2; 7 positions agree with TRBD1. The CDR3 covers 15 residues. Germline V gene data show CDR1 as LNHNV and CDR2 as YYDKDF (reference sequence). The V and J ends lost 5 bases and 2 bases, in that order; junction bases with no gene match: 8. CDR3 amino acids: CATSGDSSKNYGYTF. For the CDR3, the DNA is TGTGCCACCAGCGGGGACAGCTCTAAGAACTATGGCTACACCTTC.

The CDR3 bases are TGTGCCAGTAGTATAGGGGGCGGCGGGGGGGCAAATGAGCAGTTCTTC. Protein: CASSIGGGGGANEQFF. The rearrangement uses TRBV19 and TRBJ2-1, with 9 bases aligning to TRBD2. Losses at the gene ends were 1 base for V and 7 bases for J; bases not matched to a gene: 8. Looked up from germline, CDR1 is LNHDA and CDR2 is SQIVND (reference sequence). This CDR3 is built from 16 residues.

The rearrangement joins TRBV7-2 to TRBJ2-2; possibly TRBD1 for D (6 bases). From germline, CDR1 is SGHTA and CDR2 FQGNSA. The CDR3 sequence is 16 residues long. The V end was cut by 1 base, the J end by 4 bases, with 13 bases between. The CDR3 DNA reads TGTGCCAGCAGCTTAGTTGGGGGCAGGAGCACCGGGGAGCTGTTTTTT. Translating gives CASSLVGGRSTGELFF.